This T cell receptor (beta chain) was identified during a study of T cells after yellow fever vaccination. From germline, CDR1 is SGDLS and CDR2 YYNGEE. The CDR3 runs to 16 residues. Trimming cost V 0 bases and J 0 bases; bases outside gene matches: 3. TCRdb recomputed calls from the 5' RACE reads with MiXCR, one row per CDR3 protein. The sample lists a few hundred thousand distinct CDR3 sequences; 10% to 15% were seen once. This clonotype was seen only a few times. The TCR comes from a man in his thirties or forties who received the YFV17D yellow fever vaccine. The chain recombines TRBV9 with TRBJ2-1; 7 positions agree with TRBD2. Sequences were derived from CD4+ T cells sorted from PBMCs, sampled 45 days after the yellow fever booster vaccination. CDR3 residues: CASSVAAGVSYNEQFF. As DNA, the CDR3 is TGTGCCAGCAGCGTAGCGGCGGGAGTCTCCTACAATGAGCAGTTCTTC.